This T cell receptor (beta chain) appears in the sequencing data of a study of CD8+ T cells in alopecia areata. Study-wide context: Tofacitinib dosing lasted 6 to 18 months, which was then followed by 6 months off drug. Percentage of affected scalp area was the basis on which treated patients' severity was scored.

Note on this clone: Its antigen is currently unknown.

General observations from the study: The study found higher clonality in lesional than normal scalp, especially in alopecia totalis/universalis.

It was cDNA, reverse transcribed from extracted RNA, that served as the sequencing template. The data were produced by immunoSEQ multiplex PCR, yet TCRdb's version contains in-frame clones alone and is incomplete. The sample carries 60,000 to 85,000 clones, around 67% recorded once. Treatment described: oral pan-JAK inhibitor, 5-10 mg twice daily. Cell sorting on a FACSAria was used to separate CD4+ and CD8+ T cells from the PBMCs. Germline V gene lookup returns CDR1 SGHRS and CDR2 YFSETQ. The V gene lost 4 bases and the J gene lost 0 bases, with 10 bases spanning the gap. This CDR3 has 14 amino acids.

The material was CD8+ T cells sorted from blood, obtained at week 24, from a patient treated with tofacitinib. V gene TRBV5-1 combines with J gene TRBJ1-2; D is unclear. This clonotype was sampled from a human donor with alopecia areata. The DNA for the CDR3 is TGCGCCAGCAGCGGAGACGGTACTAACTATGGCTACACCTTC. This encodes CASSGDGTNYGYTF.